This is a list of T cell receptor beta chains from one sample in a study of ipilimumab plus nivolumab after autologous stem cell transplantation. The protocol was immunoSEQ multiplex PCR, while the TCRdb copy is restricted to in-frame clones and leaves out a portion. The sample includes 15,000 to 20,000 clones, about 86% of them seen just once. This specimen consisted of PBMCs, obtained in a trial of ipilimumab plus nivolumab as post-transplant consolidation. These receptors came from a male donor with diffuse large B-cell lymphoma. Both conserved end residues are part of each CDR3. D genes are given only for firm matches. A clone size is listed for some rows: how often the clone was seen (once, few, many), or a class if it is expanded.

TRBV28,NA,NA,TRBJ1-2,TGTGCCAGCAGAGGCAGGGGCTTCTATGGCTACACCTTC,CASRGRGFYGYTF
TRBV29-1,NA,few,TRBJ1-2,TGCAGCCTAGGACAGCCTCAGTATGGCTACACCTTC,CSLGQPQYGYTF
TRBV9,NA,NA,TRBJ2-3,TGTGCCAGCAGCCCGGGGGAGTATACGCAGTATTTT,CASSPGEYTQYF
TRBV19,NA,NA,TRBJ1-2,TGTGCCAGTAGTATTCAGAATGGCTACACCTTC,CASSIQNGYTF
TRBV6-5,NA,medium-sized,TRBJ2-1,TGTGCCAGCAGCCGGGGACTTCGTCCTTTCAATGAGCAGTTCTTC,CASSRGLRPFNEQFF
TRBV6-4,NA,NA,TRBJ2-3,TGTGCCAGCAGTGACTCGGCAGGCTCCACAGATACGCAGTATTTT,CASSDSAGSTDTQYF
TRBV5-6,NA,once,TRBJ2-1,TGTGCCAGCAGCCTGCTCGACAATGAGCAGTTCTTC,CASSLLDNEQFF
TRBV2,NA,medium-sized,TRBJ2-7,TGTGCCAGCAGCGAGAGGCCCGAGCAGTACTTC,CASSERPEQYF
TRBV6-6,NA,NA,TRBJ1-2,TGTGCCAGCAGTTACACACTGAACTATGGCTACACCTTC,CASSYTLNYGYTF
TRBV4-2,NA,NA,TRBJ1-4,TGTGCCAGCAGCCAAGATCAGGCGGCAGGGCATGAAAAACTGTTTTTT,CASSQDQAAGHEKLFF
TRBV5-1,NA,NA,TRBJ2-7,TGCGCCAGCAGACAGGACATTTCCTACGAGCAGTACTTC,CASRQDISYEQYF
TRBV5-6,NA,NA,TRBJ1-6,TGTGCCAGCAGCTTGTGGCCAGGGGCCTCACCCCTCCACTTT,CASSLWPGASPLHF
TRBV4-3,NA,NA,TRBJ2-3,TGCGCCAGCAGCCAAGGGCAGGGGTCAGATACGCAGTATTTT,CASSQGQGSDTQYF
TRBV10-3,NA,NA,TRBJ2-1,TGTGCCATCAGTTATAGCGGAGGAACAAACAATGAGCAGTTCTTC,CAISYSGGTNNEQFF
TRBV6-1,NA,NA,TRBJ1-1,NA,CASSILGDTEAFF
TRBV18,NA,NA,TRBJ1-2,TGTGCCAGCTCCTCGACAGCCCGGGACTATGGCTACACCTTC,CASSSTARDYGYTF
TRBV5-8,TRBD2,NA,TRBJ2-3,TGTGCCAGCAGCTTAGCGCGGGGGGGCGTCACAGATACGCAGTATTTT,CASSLARGGVTDTQYF
TRBV5-1,TRBD1,NA,TRBJ1-1,TGCGCCAGCAGCTCCGCCCGGACAGGGGGGGGAAACACTGAAGCTTTCTTT,CASSSARTGGGNTEAFF
TRBV15,NA,NA,TRBJ2-7,TGTGCCACCAGAAGAGACGCGGGACACTCCTACGAGCAGTACTTC,CATRRDAGHSYEQYF
TRBV10-2,NA,NA,TRBJ1-3,TGCGCCAGCAGTGCGGGAGGCTCTGGAAACACCATATATTTT,CASSAGGSGNTIYF
TRBV2,NA,NA,TRBJ1-1,TGTGCCAGCAGTCCAGTACGGGGTATCACTGAAGCTTTCTTT,CASSPVRGITEAFF
TRBV7-9,NA,few,TRBJ2-3,TGTGCCAGCAGCTTAGTGGGGGCGCAGTATTTT,CASSLVGAQYF
TRBV5-1,TRBD1,once,TRBJ1-4,TGCGCCAGCAGCCGGCCGGGACAGGCAGCATCAGGTGATGAAAAACTGTTTTTT,CASSRPGQAASGDEKLFF
TRBV21-1,NA,NA,TRBJ1-6,TGTGCCAGCAGCAAAGTTCCCGGGGGCCCGACCGACTATAATTCACCCCTCCACTTT,CASSKVPGGPTDYNSPLHF
TRBV5-4,NA,NA,TRBJ1-1,TGTGCCAGCAGCTTGGTAGGCACCATGAACACTGAAGCTTTCTTT,CASSLVGTMNTEAFF
TRBV5-5,NA,NA,TRBJ1-1,TGTGCCAGCAGGAATGTACAGGGTAGGGCTGAAGCTTTCTTT,CASRNVQGRAEAFF
TRBV11-3,TRBD2,few,TRBJ2-2,TGTGCCAGCAGCTTAGGCGGGGGTGACACCGGGGAGCTGTTTTTT,CASSLGGGDTGELFF
TRBV6-5,TRBD1,NA,TRBJ1-2,TGTGCCAGCAGTTACCAACCCGGACAGGCTAACTATGGCTACACCTTC,CASSYQPGQANYGYTF
TRBV20-1,NA,NA,TRBJ1-4,TGCAGTGCTAGAAAGGGTGAAAAACTGTTTTTT,CSARKGEKLFF
TRBV28,NA,once,TRBJ1-4,TGTGCCAGCAGTTATAGCCGACAGTTACGTGAAAAGCTGTTTTTT,CASSYSRQLREKLFF
TRBV7-9,NA,NA,TRBJ2-2,TGTGCCAGCAGCTTCTCCGTCGGGCAGGTCGGGGAGCTGTTTTTT,CASSFSVGQVGELFF
TRBV5-1,NA,NA,TRBJ1-4,TGCGCCAGCAGCTTGGGCCGGGGGGGGGCTGGTGAAAAACTGTTTTTT,CASSLGRGGAGEKLFF
TRBV7-2,NA,NA,TRBJ1-6,TGTGCCAGCAGCTTAGAGAGCAGGTCACCCCTCCACTTT,CASSLESRSPLHF
TRBV9,TRBD1,NA,TRBJ1-1,TGTGCCAGCAGCGTTCAGGGGGGGAACACTGAAGCTTTCTTT,CASSVQGGNTEAFF
TRBV5-1,NA,NA,TRBJ2-3,TGCGCCAGCAGCTTGTTCGGGGCGAGCACAGATACGCAGTATTTT,CASSLFGASTDTQYF
TRBV7-2,NA,NA,TRBJ1-1,TGTGCCAGCAGCTTAGGGGGGGCAGGGCCCACTGAAGCTTTCTTT,CASSLGGAGPTEAFF
TRBV5-6,TRBD2,few,TRBJ2-3,TGTGCCAGCAGCTTGGTGGCTAGCGGGGGCACAGATACGCAGTATTTT,CASSLVASGGTDTQYF
TRBV5-1,NA,NA,TRBJ2-7,TGCGCCAGCAGCTTGAGTGTTGGGGTCTACGAGCAGTACTTC,CASSLSVGVYEQYF
TRBV14,NA,NA,TRBJ2-2,TGTGCCAGCAGCCAGGGGTTAGGCGGGGAGCTGTTTTTT,CASSQGLGGELFF
TRBV11-2,NA,once,TRBJ1-2,TGTGCCAGCAGCTTAACCTGGGGGGACTATGGCTACACCTTC,CASSLTWGDYGYTF
TRBV19,NA,once,TRBJ1-2,TGTGCCAGTAGTACCGATCCCCGGGGGCGCGGCTATGGCTACACCTTC,CASSTDPRGRGYGYTF
TRBV5-6,NA,NA,TRBJ2-1,TGTGCCAGCAGCTACCGAGCCAATGAGCAGTTCTTC,CASSYRANEQFF
TRBV7-9,TRBD2,NA,TRBJ2-4,TGTGCCAGCAGCTCGGGACTAGCGGTAAACATTCAGTACTTC,CASSSGLAVNIQYF
TRBV7-8,TRBD2,NA,TRBJ2-2,TGTGCCAGCAGCTTACGGTTCCTAGCGGGGTCTAACACCGGGGAGCTGTTTTTT,CASSLRFLAGSNTGELFF
TRBV5-6,NA,NA,TRBJ1-6,TGTGCCAGCAGCTTTAGGAGCTCCTATAATTCACCCCTCCACTTT,CASSFRSSYNSPLHF
TRBV7-2,TRBD2,NA,TRBJ2-1,TGTGCCAGCACTTTAAGGACGGGGGGGCCGGTTGAGCAGTTCTTC,CASTLRTGGPVEQFF
TRBV28,NA,few,TRBJ1-6,TGTGCCAGCAGTTTCTCGCCCCGGGGGGCATCCTATAATTCACCCCTCCACTTT,CASSFSPRGASYNSPLHF
TRBV4-1,NA,NA,TRBJ1-2,TGCGCCAGCAGCCAAGATAGGAGGGAGGCGAATGGCTACACCTTC,CASSQDRREANGYTF
TRBV6-1,NA,NA,TRBJ1-2,TGTGCCAGCAGTGAAGCTAACAGTGTTGGCTATGGCTACACCTTC,CASSEANSVGYGYTF
TRBV7-6,TRBD1,once,TRBJ2-2,TGTGCCAGCAGCTTAGGAACGGGACAGCTCACCGGGGAGCTGTTTTTT,CASSLGTGQLTGELFF
TRBV29-1,NA,NA,TRBJ1-1,TGCAGCGTTCGTATCACCGAGGGAGGGACTGAAGCTTTCTTT,CSVRITEGGTEAFF
TRBV7-9,NA,NA,TRBJ2-7,TGTGCCAGCAGCCCCCCTTCCCTGCGGGACGCCTATTACGAGCAGTACTTC,CASSPPSLRDAYYEQYF
TRBV7-2,TRBD2,once,TRBJ2-1,TGTGCCAGCAGCTCCCCGGCAGGGCTAGCGGGGGGGCCGCAGTTCTTC,CASSSPAGLAGGPQFF
TRBV9,NA,NA,TRBJ1-2,TGTGCCAGCAGCGTAGGGTCAGGATTAGCTAACTATGGCTACACCTTC,CASSVGSGLANYGYTF
TRBV7-6,TRBD2,NA,TRBJ2-7,TGTGCCAGCAGCCCAGTGGCCCCTACTAGCGAGATTGTCTACGAGCAGTACTTC,CASSPVAPTSEIVYEQYF
TRBV6-5,NA,NA,TRBJ1-5,TGTGCCAGCAGTTATGAGGGCAATCAGCCCCAGCATTTT,CASSYEGNQPQHF
TRBV6-1,NA,NA,TRBJ1-5,TGTGCCAGCAGTGAAGTAGGGGCTCCGCCCCAGCATTTT,CASSEVGAPPQHF
TRBV5-8,NA,medium-sized,TRBJ2-7,TGTGCCAGCAGCTTGGGAGACAGCTCCTACGAGCAGTACTTC,CASSLGDSSYEQYF
TRBV10-1,TRBD1,NA,TRBJ1-2,TGCGCCAGCACTAGGAACCGGGACAGGGGGCGCGAATCCTATGGCTACACCTTC,CASTRNRDRGRESYGYTF
TRBV4-1,TRBD1,NA,TRBJ1-1,TGCGCCAGCAGCCAAACCCCCGACAGGGTCTGGGGCACTGAAGCTTTCTTT,CASSQTPDRVWGTEAFF